Listed here are 15 T cell receptor beta chains from one sample, sequenced in a study of shared clonotypes between healthy human individuals. Using immunoSEQ multiplex PCR, the repertoire was profiled, and TCRdb retains in-frame clones only, with some absent. The sample yields more than 550,000 clones, 55% to 80% seen once. Specimen: memory CD4+ T cells sorted from blood. Subset given: CD45RA-negative fraction. These receptors were taken from a woman aged 25 to 39 in good health.

The rearrangement uses TRBV28 and TRBJ2-2, with 14 bases matching TRBD2. The ends lost 6 bases at V and 3 bases at J; junction bases unmatched: 6. This CDR3 comprises 17 residues. CDR1 and CDR2 from the germline V gene are MDHEN and SYDVKM. This CDR3 reads CASSPGLAGGYTGELFF. The CDR3 DNA is TGTGCCAGCAGCCCTGGACTAGCGGGAGGTTACACCGGGGAGCTGTTTTTT.

The CDR3 region is CASSVDRPPYNEQFF. For the CDR3, the DNA is TGTGCCAGCTCAGTGGACAGGCCGCCCTACAATGAGCAGTTCTTC. The chain links TRBV18 to TRBJ2-1, with 7 bases lining up with TRBD1. CDR3 length equals 15 residues. Looked up from germline, CDR1 is KGHSH and CDR2 is LQKENI. V shed 5 bases and J 2 bases; nucleotides not matched to a gene: 6.

CDR3 sequence (DNA): TGTGCCAGCAGCTTCGGTGGTGAGCAGTTCTTC. Translating it yields CASSFGGEQFF. This chain joins TRBV5-6 and TRBJ2-1; D gene unclear. The CDR3 contains 11 residues. V lost 2 bases, J lost 9 bases, and 6 bases lay in between. CDR1 and CDR2 (germline): SGHDT, YYEEEE.

The chain is built from TRBV4-2 and TRBJ2-7; 12 nucleotides line up with TRBD2. Trimming cost V 4 bases and J 5 bases; bases outside gene matches: 9. CDR1 and CDR2 (germline): LGHNA, YNFKEQ. The CDR3 contains 16 residues. CDR3 DNA: TGTGCCAGCAGCCCAGCTAGCGGGAGGGCCGGGGACGAGCAGTACTTC. Protein: CASSPASGRAGDEQYF.

This clone was counted a few times. The chain employs TRBV15 and TRBJ2-3, with D perhaps TRBD2 (5 bases). The CDR3 is made up of 18 amino acids. Germline-derived CDR1 and CDR2 are LNHNV and YYDKDF (reference sequence). Trimming stripped 0 bases from V and 0 bases from J, with 16 bases between. Here the CDR3 reads CATSRDRGGAASTDTQYF. The DNA of the CDR3 is TGTGCCACCAGCAGAGATCGTGGAGGAGCGGCTAGCACAGATACGCAGTATTTT.

As to this clone: An end of the junction differs from the germline gene, which may be a read error. The V call is TRBV5-8, the J call TRBJ2-5, with TRBD1 as a possible D gene (6 bases). Germline CDR1 SGHTS, CDR2 YDEGEE. This CDR3 has 15 amino acids. The CDR3 DNA sequence: TGTGCCAGCACCTTGGACGGGACAACTTCGAGGGTCTACCACTTC. Protein product: CASTLDGTTSRVYHF.

This clone was seen only once. The gene calls are TRBV5-1 and TRBJ1-1, with TRBD1 matching 7 bases. The CDR3 totals 15 residues. The V gene end was trimmed by 0 bases and the J gene end by 10 bases; junction bases not matched to a gene: 12. Germline V gene lookup returns CDR1 SGHRS and CDR2 YFSETQ. As DNA, the CDR3 is TGCGCCAGCAGCTTGGAGGGACAGCGGGGAAGGGGAGCTTTCTTT. This encodes CASSLEGQRGRGAFF.

This chain joins TRBV25-1 and TRBJ2-7, with D perhaps TRBD1 (6 bases). CDR3 length: 13 amino acids. V was cut by 6 bases and J by 2 bases, with 11 bases left in between. CDR1 MGHDK and CDR2 SYGVNS come from the germline V gene. Here the CDR3 DNA reads TGTGCCAGCAGAGGACAGACCGCCTACGAGCAGTACTTC. Amino acids: CASRGQTAYEQYF.

The chain is built from TRBV5-1 and TRBJ2-1, with D perhaps matching TRBD2 (5 bases). This CDR3 is 17 amino acids long. V lost 4 bases to trimming and J lost 1 base, with 18 bases between them. Germline-derived CDR1 and CDR2 are SGHRS and YFSETQ. The CDR3: CASSTAFSERSYNEQFF. CDR3 in DNA: TGCGCCAGCAGCACGGCCTTTAGCGAGCGATCCTACAATGAGCAGTTCTTC.

The CDR3 bases are TGTGCCAGCAGCTGGACAGGTTCGAACACTGAAGCTTTCTTT. Its translation: CASSWTGSNTEAFF. This chain joins TRBV11-2 and TRBJ1-1; 7 nucleotides agree with TRBD1. V was pared by 4 bases and J by 1 base, with 3 bases of the junction left unmatched. Germline CDR1 is SGHAT and CDR2 is FQNNGV. The CDR3 spans 14 residues.

The chain has TRBV27 and TRBJ2-3, with D tentatively TRBD1 (6 bases). The CDR3 spans 13 residues. The germline gives CDR1 MNHEY, CDR2 SMNVEV (reference sequence). V was pared by 6 bases and J by 2 bases, with 9 bases between. The CDR3 protein is CASSTGTTDTQYF. CDR3 DNA: TGTGCCAGCAGCACAGGGACCACAGATACGCAGTATTTT.

The V call is TRBV28, the J call TRBJ2-3; 9 bases align to TRBD2. The J segment lost 5 bases and the V segment lost 6 bases, leaving 12 bases of the junction unmatched. There are 16 residues in the CDR3. Germline V gives CDR1 MDHEN, CDR2 SYDVKM. CDR3 loop: CASRPLAGSSQDTQYF. The CDR3 nucleotides read TGTGCCAGCAGACCCCTAGCGGGAAGTTCCCAAGATACGCAGTATTTT. Complete variable domain (other parts from reference TRBV28 and TRBJ2-3): DVKVTQSSRYLVKRTGEKVFLECVQDMDHENMFWYRQDPGLGLRLIYFSYDVKMKEKGDIPEGYSVSREKKERFSLILESASTNQTSMYLCASRPLAGSSQDTQYFGPGTRLTVL.

This clone has more than one count but fewer than ten. The chain has TRBV27 and TRBJ1-4; a weak D match, TRBD1 (6 bases). The germline V gene has CDR1 MNHEY and CDR2 SMNVEV (reference sequence). The CDR3 is made up of 17 amino acids. V was trimmed by 1 base and J by 7 bases, leaving 19 bases between them. The CDR3 DNA is TGTGCCAGCAGTTTATATCCGCCGAGGGGGGCGGGTGAAAAACTGTTTTTT. It encodes CASSLYPPRGAGEKLFF.

This rearrangement joins TRBV28 to TRBJ2-6; TRBD1 aligns across 10 bases. CDR3 length: 18 amino acids. Germline assignment: CDR1 MDHEN and CDR2 SYDVKM. The V gene end was trimmed by 5 bases and the J gene end by 4 bases; junction bases not matched to a gene: 11. CDR3 DNA sequence: TGTGCCAGCAGTCCACCGGGACAGGGGCTAGTCGGGGCCAACGTCCTGACTTTC. This gives the protein CASSPPGQGLVGANVLTF. Combining the CDR3 with reference TRBV28 and TRBJ2-6 gives the whole variable domain DVKVTQSSRYLVKRTGEKVFLECVQDMDHENMFWYRQDPGLGLRLIYFSYDVKMKEKGDIPEGYSVSREKKERFSLILESASTNQTSMYLCASSPPGQGLVGANVLTFGAGSRLTVL.

The chain employs TRBV2 and TRBJ1-2; possibly TRBD1 for D (5 bases). The CDR3 totals 13 residues. The V end was cut by 2 bases, the J end by 4 bases, with 8 bases between. Germline-derived CDR1 and CDR2 are SNHLY and FYNNEI. The CDR3 spells CASSEQGRYGYTF. CDR3 DNA: TGTGCCAGCAGTGAACAGGGCCGCTATGGCTACACCTTC.